This TCR beta chain appears in the sequencing data of a study of cytomegalovirus exposure and HLA in healthy donors. In the study overall: Across about 400 genotyped donors, around 80% landed in the Caucasian-associated ancestry cluster.

13 Jbeta primers and 60 Vbeta primers were used for the PCR. TCRdb keeps only in-frame clones here, not all; method: immunoSEQ multiplex PCR. The sample has about 160,000 clones; 80% are singletons. From germline, CDR1 is SGHVS and CDR2 FQNEAQ. V was pared by 5 bases and J by 1 base, with 3 bases of the junction left unmatched. The CDR3 covers 15 residues. The TCR comes from a man aged 18 to 35 in good health and CMV-seropositive. Sequenced material: PBMCs. This chain joins TRBV7-8 and TRBJ2-2; 8 bases are a match to TRBD1. Here the CDR3 reads CASSQGQVNTGELFF. As DNA, the CDR3 is TGTGCCAGCAGCCAGGGACAGGTGAACACCGGGGAGCTGTTTTTT.